This T cell receptor (beta chain) appears in the sequencing data of a study of OX40 agonist ivuxolimab in advanced cancers. Study observations and caveats: Expanded clones tended on average to be more numerous among CD8+ T cells than CD4+. Certain nonresponders additionally had low normalized T-cell clonal expansion.

Sequencing was performed with immunoSEQ multiplex PCR; in TCRdb, only in-frame clones are kept and a portion is missing. This table has around 70,000 clones, roughly 84% appearing once. As to this clone: The antigen is not known.

The V segment lost 7 bases and the J segment 7 bases; nucleotides outside the gene matches: 7. The CDR3 contains 15 residues. Germline CDR1 reads MNHNS; CDR2 reads SASEGT. The chain combines TRBV6-1 with TRBJ2-1; 13 bases fit TRBD2. The source was CD4+ or CD8+ T cells sorted from blood, collected in a trial of the OX40 agonist ivuxolimab. This TCR was sampled from an adult with an advanced solid tumor such as melanoma, head and neck, liver or kidney cancer. CDR3 bases: TGTGCCAGCATTTCCGGACTAGCGGGAGATAATGAGCAGTTCTTC. It translates to CASISGLAGDNEQFF.